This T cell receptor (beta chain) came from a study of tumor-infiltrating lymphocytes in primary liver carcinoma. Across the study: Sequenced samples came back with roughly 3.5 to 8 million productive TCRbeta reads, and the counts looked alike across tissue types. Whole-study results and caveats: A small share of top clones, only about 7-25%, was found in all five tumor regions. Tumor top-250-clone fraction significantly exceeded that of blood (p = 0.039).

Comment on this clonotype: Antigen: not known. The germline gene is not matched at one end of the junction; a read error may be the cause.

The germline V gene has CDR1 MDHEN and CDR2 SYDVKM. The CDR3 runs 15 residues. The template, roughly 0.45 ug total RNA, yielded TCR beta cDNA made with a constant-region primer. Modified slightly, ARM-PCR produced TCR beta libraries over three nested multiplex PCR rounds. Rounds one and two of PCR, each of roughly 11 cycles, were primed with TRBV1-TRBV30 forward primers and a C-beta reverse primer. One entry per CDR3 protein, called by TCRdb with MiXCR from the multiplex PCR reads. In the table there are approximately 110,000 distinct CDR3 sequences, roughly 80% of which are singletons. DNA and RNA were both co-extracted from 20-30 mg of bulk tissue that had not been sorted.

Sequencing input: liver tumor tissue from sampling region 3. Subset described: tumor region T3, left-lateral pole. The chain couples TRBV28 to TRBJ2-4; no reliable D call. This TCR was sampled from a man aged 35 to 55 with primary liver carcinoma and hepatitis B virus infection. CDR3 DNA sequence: TGTGTCAGCAGACCTCCTGGGTTGGCCAGAAACATTCAGTACTTC. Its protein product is CVSRPPGLARNIQYF.